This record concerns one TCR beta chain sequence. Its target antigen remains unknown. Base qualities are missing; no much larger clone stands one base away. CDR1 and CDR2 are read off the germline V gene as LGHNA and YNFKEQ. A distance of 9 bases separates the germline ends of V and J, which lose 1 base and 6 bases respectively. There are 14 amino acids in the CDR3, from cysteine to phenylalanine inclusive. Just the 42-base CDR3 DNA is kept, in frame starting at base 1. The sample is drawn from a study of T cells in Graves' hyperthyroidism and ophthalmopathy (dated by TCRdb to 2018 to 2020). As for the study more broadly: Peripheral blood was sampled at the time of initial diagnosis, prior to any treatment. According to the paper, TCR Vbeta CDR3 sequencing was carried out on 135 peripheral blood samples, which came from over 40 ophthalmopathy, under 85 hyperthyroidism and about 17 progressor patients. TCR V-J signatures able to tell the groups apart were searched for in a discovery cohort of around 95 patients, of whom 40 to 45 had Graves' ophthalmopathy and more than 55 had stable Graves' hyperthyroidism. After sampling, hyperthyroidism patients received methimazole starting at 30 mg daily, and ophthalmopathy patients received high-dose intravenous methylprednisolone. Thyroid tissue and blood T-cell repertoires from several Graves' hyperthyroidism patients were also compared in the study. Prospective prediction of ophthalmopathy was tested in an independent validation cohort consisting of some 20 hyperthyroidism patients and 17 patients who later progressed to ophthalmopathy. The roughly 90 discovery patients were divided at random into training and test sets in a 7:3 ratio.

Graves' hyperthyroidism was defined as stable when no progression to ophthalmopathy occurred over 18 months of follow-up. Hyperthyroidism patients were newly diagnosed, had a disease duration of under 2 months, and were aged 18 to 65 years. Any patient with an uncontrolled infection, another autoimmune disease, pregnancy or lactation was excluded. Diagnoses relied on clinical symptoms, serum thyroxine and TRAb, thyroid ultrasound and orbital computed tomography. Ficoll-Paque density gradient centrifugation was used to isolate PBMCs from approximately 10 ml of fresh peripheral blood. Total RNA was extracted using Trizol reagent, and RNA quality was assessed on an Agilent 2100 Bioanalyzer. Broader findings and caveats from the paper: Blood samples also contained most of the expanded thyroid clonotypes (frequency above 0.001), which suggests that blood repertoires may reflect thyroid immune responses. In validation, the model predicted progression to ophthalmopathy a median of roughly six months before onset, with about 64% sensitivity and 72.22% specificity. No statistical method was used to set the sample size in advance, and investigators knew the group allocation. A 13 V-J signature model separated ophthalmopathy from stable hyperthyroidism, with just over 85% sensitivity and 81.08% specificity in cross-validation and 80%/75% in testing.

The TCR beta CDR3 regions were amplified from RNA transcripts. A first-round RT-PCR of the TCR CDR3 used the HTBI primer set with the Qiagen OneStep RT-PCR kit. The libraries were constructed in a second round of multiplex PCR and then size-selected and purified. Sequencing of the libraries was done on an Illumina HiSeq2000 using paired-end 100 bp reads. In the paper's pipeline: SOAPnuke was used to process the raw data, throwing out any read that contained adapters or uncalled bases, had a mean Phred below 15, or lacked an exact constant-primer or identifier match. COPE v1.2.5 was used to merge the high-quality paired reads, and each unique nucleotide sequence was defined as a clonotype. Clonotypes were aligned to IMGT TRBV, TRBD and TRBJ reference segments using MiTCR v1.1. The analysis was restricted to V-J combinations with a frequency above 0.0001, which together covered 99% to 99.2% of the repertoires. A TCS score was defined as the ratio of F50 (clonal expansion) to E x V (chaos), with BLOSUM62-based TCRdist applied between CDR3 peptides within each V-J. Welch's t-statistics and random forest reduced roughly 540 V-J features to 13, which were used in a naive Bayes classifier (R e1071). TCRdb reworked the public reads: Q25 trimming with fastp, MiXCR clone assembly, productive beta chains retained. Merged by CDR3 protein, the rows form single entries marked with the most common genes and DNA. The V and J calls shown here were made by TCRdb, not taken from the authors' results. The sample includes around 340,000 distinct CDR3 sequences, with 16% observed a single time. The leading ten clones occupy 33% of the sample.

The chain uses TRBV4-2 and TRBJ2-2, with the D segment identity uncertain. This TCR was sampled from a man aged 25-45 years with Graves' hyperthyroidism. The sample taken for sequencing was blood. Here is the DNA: TGTGCCAGCAGCCAAGTAGGTGATCCCGGGGAGCTGTTTTTT. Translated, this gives CASSQVGDPGELFF.